Below are 28 T cell receptor beta chains sequenced from a single sample in a study of CD8 T cells in Susac syndrome. When the RNA was reverse transcribed, random hexamers were used with an input of about 0.5 to 1 ug. TCRdb re-called the immunoSEQ multiplex PCR reads through MiXCR, storing one row per CDR3 protein. Among 190,000 or so distinct CDR3 sequences listed, about 95% were seen once. Sequencing was performed on CD4+ T cells from PBMCs. These receptors all come from a human donor with multiple sclerosis.

J is TRBJ2-2 and V is TRBV20-1; a weak D match, TRBD1 (6 bases). V was trimmed by 6 bases and J by 1 base, leaving 18 bases between them. The CDR3 is 16 residues long. Germline CDR1 and CDR2: DFQATT and SNEGSKA (reference sequence). Here the CDR3 DNA reads TGCAGTGCGAAAACGTCAGGGGCGAAGAACACCGGGGAGCTGTTTTTT. Its translation: CSAKTSGAKNTGELFF.

Concerning this clonotype itself: The junction departs from the called germline gene at one end, perhaps through a read error. The V call is TRBV3-1, the J call TRBJ2-6, with D unclear. The CDR3 sequence is 13 residues long. The germline CDR1 and CDR2 sequences are LGHDT and YNNKEL (reference sequence). The CDR3 region is CASRQGGANVLTF. The CDR3 DNA is TGTGCCAGCAGGCAAGGTGGGGCCAACGTCCTGACTTTC.

The gene calls are TRBV24-1 and TRBJ1-2; possible D gene TRBD1, 5 bases. Trimming left V 2 bases short and J 8 bases short, with 14 bases between. This CDR3 is built from 14 residues. Germline V lookup: CDR1 KGHDR, CDR2 SFDVKD. The CDR3 nucleotides are TGTGCCACCAGTGATTCGGGCAGGGTAGGAGGCTACACCTTC. It codes for CATSDSGRVGGYTF.

The J gene is TRBJ1-1, the V gene TRBV2; TRBD1 might be the D (5 bases). Between the trimmed V and J ends, which lost 4 bases and 1 base, there was a span of 7 bases. From germline, CDR1 is SNHLY and CDR2 FYNNEI. CDR3 length: 13 residues. The CDR3 spells CASSGQKNTEAFF. The DNA of the CDR3 is TGTGCCAGCAGTGGACAGAAGAACACTGAAGCTTTCTTT.

V gene TRBV3-1 combines with J gene TRBJ1-1; the D gene is possibly TRBD1 (5 bases). The length of the CDR3 is 17 residues. Germline lookup yields CDR1 LGHDT and CDR2 YNNKEL (reference sequence). Between the trimmed V and J ends, which lost 4 bases and 4 bases, there was a span of 22 bases. The DNA for the CDR3 is TGTGCCAGCAGCCCGACGGGGGTGGACTCCATGGGCACTGAAGCTTTCTTT. It specifies CASSPTGVDSMGTEAFF.

This clonotype has only one observation. The rearrangement links TRBV12-3 or TRBV12-4 to TRBJ2-5; either TRBD1 or TRBD2 may fit D (5 bases each). This CDR3 is 16 amino acids long. V lost 3 bases, J lost 0 bases, and 14 bases lay in between. CDR3 sequence reads: CASSLGDGGYQETQYF. The CDR3 nucleotides are TGTGCCAGCAGTTTGGGGGACGGAGGATACCAAGAGACCCAGTACTTC.

This chain uses TRBV13 with TRBJ1-2; 7 bases agree with TRBD1. The CDR3 runs 12 residues. Germline V lookup: CDR1 PRHDT, CDR2 FYEKMQ (reference sequence). Trimming at V came to 2 bases and at J to 8 bases, leaving 2 bases not matched to a gene. For the CDR3, the DNA is TGTGCCAGCAGCTTAAGGGGGCACGGCTACACCTTC. This encodes CASSLRGHGYTF.

The CDR3: CAWSVEGTYEQYF. CDR3 nucleotide sequence: TGTGCCTGGAGCGTGGAGGGAACCTACGAGCAGTACTTC. The rearrangement uses TRBV30 and TRBJ2-7, with a tentative D call TRBD2 (6 bases). Germline CDR1 is GTSNPN and CDR2 is SVGIG (reference sequence). The CDR3 has 13 residues. Trimming took off 3 bases at V and 2 bases at J, with 11 bases between the two ends.

The chain carries TRBV14 and TRBJ1-6; tentative D call: TRBD1 (6 bases). The CDR3 length is 16 residues. V was cut by 1 base and J by 4 bases, with 11 bases left in between. Germline V gives CDR1 SGHDN, CDR2 FVKESK. CDR3 region: CASSQGRTDYNSPLHF. In nucleotides, the CDR3 is TGTGCCAGCAGCCAAGGGAGGACAGATTATAATTCACCCCTCCACTTT.

This chain links TRBV6-1 with TRBJ2-3, with 7 bases identical to TRBD2. The CDR3 loop spans 14 amino acids. Germline-derived CDR1 and CDR2 are MNHNS and SASEGT. V was clipped by 5 bases and J by 2 bases; unmatched bases: 4. This CDR3 is CASSSGAYTDTQYF. The DNA of the CDR3 is TGTGCCAGCAGTAGCGGGGCGTACACAGATACGCAGTATTTT.

The rearrangement links TRBV6-6 to TRBJ1-5; D remains ambiguous. Germline CDR1 reads MNHNY; CDR2 reads SVGAGI (reference sequence). V was pared by 7 bases and J by 3 bases, with 7 bases between. CDR3 length equals 12 residues. In DNA form, the CDR3 reads TGTGCCAGCACCGGGATCAATCAGCCCCAGCATTTT. Encoded protein: CASTGINQPQHF.

This chain uses TRBV12-5 with TRBJ1-6; unclear D gene. The CDR3 is 13 amino acids. The germline V and J ends were trimmed by 1 base and 7 bases, with 5 bases remaining between them. Looked up from germline, CDR1 is LGHNT and CDR2 is FRNRAP. DNA of the CDR3: TGTGCTAGTGGTTTGGAGGGAAATTCACCCCTCCACTTT. It specifies CASGLEGNSPLHF.

J is TRBJ1-2 and V is TRBV10-3; D is unclear. The V gene lost 4 bases and the J gene lost 0 bases, with 12 bases spanning the gap. Looked up from germline, CDR1 is ENHRY and CDR2 is SYGVKD. The CDR3 loop spans 15 amino acids. CDR3: CAISARPEANYGYTF. In DNA, the CDR3 is TGTGCCATCAGTGCCCGACCGGAAGCTAACTATGGCTACACCTTC.

The chain employs TRBV20-1 and TRBJ1-5; TRBD1 might be the D (5 bases). CDR1 is DFQATT, CDR2 SNEGSKA, per germline (reference sequence). The V end lost 3 bases, the J end lost 0 bases, and 9 bases lay between the germline ends. This CDR3 has 14 residues. CDR3 sequence: CSARGVYSNQPQHF. DNA of the CDR3: TGCAGTGCTAGGGGGGTGTATAGCAATCAGCCCCAGCATTTT.

This chain joins TRBV30 and TRBJ1-1; D gene unclear. Germline V lookup: CDR1 GTSNPN, CDR2 SVGIG (reference sequence). Trimming stripped 3 bases from V and 4 bases from J, with 9 bases between. This CDR3 is 12 amino acids long. CDR3 sequence: CAWSVFVTEAFF. The DNA for the CDR3 is TGTGCCTGGAGCGTGTTTGTCACTGAAGCTTTCTTT. The full variable domain, with the rest looked up from reference TRBV30 and TRBJ1-1, is SQTIHQWPATLVQPVGSPLSLECTVEGTSNPNLYWYRQAAGRGLQLLFYSVGIGQISSEVPQNLSASRPQDRQFILSSKKLLLSDSGFYLCAWSVFVTEAFFGQGTRLTVV.

The genes are TRBV29-1 and TRBJ2-3, with D maybe TRBD2 (5 bases). Deletions cut 3 bases from V and 5 bases from J, with 12 bases between. The length of the CDR3 is 13 residues. Germline V gene sequence: CDR1 SQVTM, CDR2 ANQGSEA. CDR3 region: CSVDQLVGDTQYF. The CDR3 DNA reads TGCAGCGTTGATCAACTAGTCGGAGATACGCAGTATTTT.

The rearrangement links TRBV11-1 to TRBJ2-2; the D is unclear. Germline lookup yields CDR1 SGHAT and CDR2 FQDESV (reference sequence). The V end was cut by 5 bases, the J end by 4 bases, with 14 bases between. The CDR3 runs to 15 residues. CDR3 DNA sequence: TGTGCCAGCAGCCTCCTAGATCAACCCACCGGGGAGCTGTTTTTT. It is translated as CASSLLDQPTGELFF.

J is TRBJ1-2 and V is TRBV3-1; 9 bases align to TRBD1. V shed 1 base, J shed 4 bases, and the junction held 4 bases outside the gene matches. The CDR3 runs to 15 residues. Germline-derived CDR1 and CDR2 are LGHDT and YNNKEL (reference sequence). CDR3 nucleotide sequence: TGTGCCAGCAGCCAAGGGACAGGGGACATCTATGGCTACACCTTC. Translating it yields CASSQGTGDIYGYTF.

The rearrangement joins TRBV3-1 to TRBJ1-1, with D possibly matching TRBD1 (5 bases). CDR3 size: 14 residues. Germline CDR1 reads LGHDT; CDR2 reads YNNKEL (reference sequence). Between the trimmed V and J ends, which lost 7 bases and 1 base, there was a span of 13 bases. The CDR3 loop reads CASNLAGPNTEAFF. DNA of the CDR3: TGTGCCAGCAACCTGGCGGGGCCGAACACTGAAGCTTTCTTT.

The rearrangement links TRBV19 to TRBJ1-6; D gene unclear. The V and J ends lost 3 bases and 6 bases respectively, with 9 bases between them. The germline gives CDR1 LNHDA, CDR2 SQIVND (reference sequence). The CDR3 loop spans 14 amino acids. The CDR3 here is CASSIGWGNSPLHF. The CDR3 DNA sequence: TGTGCCAGTAGTATCGGATGGGGTAATTCACCCCTCCACTTT.

In DNA, the CDR3 is TGTGCCAGCAGCGCCGGACAGGGGTCTCCCGGGGAGCTGTTTTTT. Its translation: CASSAGQGSPGELFF. V gene TRBV7-9 combines with J gene TRBJ2-2; 9 positions agree with TRBD1. The CDR3 spans 15 residues. J lost 6 bases, V lost 5 bases, and 7 bases had no gene match. Germline V gene sequence: CDR1 SEHNR, CDR2 FQNEAQ (reference sequence).

V is TRBV30 and J is TRBJ1-2; D ambiguous. CDR3 length equals 11 residues. Germline V gene data show CDR1 as GTSNPN and CDR2 as SVGIG (reference sequence). V was trimmed by 3 bases and J by 8 bases, leaving 10 bases between them. The chain's CDR3 is CAWSAGVGYTF. Written as DNA, the CDR3 is TGTGCCTGGAGCGCCGGGGTCGGCTACACCTTC.

V and J are TRBV27 and TRBJ2-3; TRBD2 aligns across 8 bases. The germline gives CDR1 MNHEY, CDR2 SMNVEV (reference sequence). The V segment lost 6 bases and the J segment 5 bases; nucleotides outside the gene matches: 13. The CDR3 has 16 amino acids. The CDR3 DNA follows: TGTGCCAGCAGGGGTTGGGGCGGGGGGAGGGGAGATACGCAGTATTTT. This translates into CASRGWGGGRGDTQYF.

The CDR3 protein is CASSQVPTPRHSPLHF. DNA of the CDR3: TGTGCCAGCAGCCAAGTCCCCACTCCTCGTCATTCACCCCTCCACTTT. The V call is TRBV3-1, the J call TRBJ1-6; D is ambiguous. The length of the CDR3 is 16 residues. CDR1 is LGHDT and CDR2 is YNNKEL in the germline V gene (reference sequence). Trimming left V 1 base short and J 8 bases short, with 15 bases between.

This clonotype was recorded only once. The genes are TRBV5-1 and TRBJ2-7; D is perhaps TRBD1 or TRBD2 (5 bases each). Germline-derived CDR1 and CDR2 are SGHRS and YFSETQ. V lost 0 bases and J 6 bases, leaving 7 bases between the germline ends. This CDR3 comprises 12 residues. The CDR3 sequence: CASSLGDGEQYF. DNA of the CDR3: TGCGCCAGCAGCTTGGGGGACGGCGAGCAGTACTTC.

The chain joins TRBV27 to TRBJ2-1; 7 nucleotides match TRBD1. Germline V gene sequence: CDR1 MNHEY, CDR2 SMNVEV (reference sequence). V shed 3 bases, J shed 2 bases, and the junction held 7 bases outside the gene matches. CDR3 size: 16 residues. The CDR3 spells CASSFGQAIPYNEQFF. CDR3 bases: TGTGCCAGCAGTTTCGGACAGGCGATCCCCTACAATGAGCAGTTCTTC.

This chain connects TRBV29-1 to TRBJ1-2; D not resolved. The ends were cut back, 6 bases at V and 4 bases at J, with 15 bases in the middle. This CDR3 region has 13 residues. CDR1 and CDR2 from the germline V gene are SQVTM and ANQGSEA. The CDR3 DNA reads as TGCAGCGTCGATGACAAGACTGGCTATGGCTACACCTTC. Protein sequence: CSVDDKTGYGYTF.

The chain recombines TRBV6-5 with TRBJ2-7; D is uncertain. CDR1 and CDR2 from the germline V gene are MNHEY and SVGAGI. The CDR3 sequence is 13 residues long. Trimming shortened V by 6 bases and J by 3 bases, and 12 bases separated the two germline ends. This chain's CDR3 is CASRRAKDYEQYV. The CDR3, as DNA: TGTGCCAGCAGACGCGCCAAGGACTACGAGCAGTACGTC.